The entry below gives a single T cell receptor beta chain sequence along with its context. The antigen remains undetermined. A clone one base away is much larger, so this may be a read error. Lacking the conserved final phenylalanine or tryptophan, this CDR3 likely reflects a read error. TCR beta CDR3 sequences were amplified from RNA transcripts. TCR CDR3 underwent first-round RT-PCR with the HTBI primer set. TCRdb recomputed calls from the multiplex PCR reads with MiXCR, one row per CDR3 protein. Of 750,000 to 950,000 distinct CDR3 sequences in the sample, about 38% were seen once. This specimen comes from a study of T cells in Graves' hyperthyroidism and ophthalmopathy. Study context: The authors collected peripheral blood at initial diagnosis, before any treatment.

This CDR3 has 14 residues. The V gene's germline CDR1 is ENHRY and CDR2 SYGVKD. Findings and caveats of the study: Most thyroid clonotypes expanded above 0.001 were also detected in blood. Ophthalmopathy, as predicted by the model, came a median roughly 6.8 months after the prediction. Ophthalmopathy and stable hyperthyroidism were told apart by a 13 V-J model.

Sequenced input: blood. The V call is TRBV10-3, the J call TRBJ1-5; the match to TRBD1 covers 9 bases. This clonotype originated in a man between 18 and 35 years old with Graves' hyperthyroidism. Here the CDR3 DNA reads TGTGCCAGCAGTACCGGGACAGGGCATCAGCCCCAGCATCTT. Translated, it gives CASSTGTGHQPQHL.